The 13 T cell receptor beta chains presented below share a single source sample, sequenced in a study of cytomegalovirus exposure and HLA in healthy donors. PCR primers comprised 60 Vbeta and 13 Jbeta primers. Sequenced by immunoSEQ multiplex PCR; TCRdb stores in-frame clones only, minus some. The data contain about 140,000 clones, around four fifths of them singletons. Sequenced sample: PBMCs. These TCRs come from a male donor in good health and CMV-seropositive.

The rearrangement links TRBV5-5 to TRBJ1-6, with 7 nucleotides matching TRBD1. Looked up from germline, CDR1 is SGHKS and CDR2 is YYEKEE (reference sequence). V shed 4 bases and J 2 bases; nucleotides not matched to a gene: 12. The length of the CDR3 is 18 residues. CDR3 nucleotides: TGTGCCAGCAGCCTAAGCCTCTACAGGGGTACCTATAATTCACCCCTCCACTTT. This encodes CASSLSLYRGTYNSPLHF.

Turning to this clone: Other DNA sequences within the sample encode an identical CDR3. J is TRBJ2-2 and V is TRBV4-3, with D tentatively TRBD2 (5 bases). CDR3 length: 15 amino acids. CDR1 is LGHNA, CDR2 YSLEER, per germline. V lost 0 bases and J lost 1, with 6 bases in between. The CDR3 here is CASSQDRGNTGELFF. CDR3 nucleotide sequence: TGCGCCAGCAGCCAAGATCGGGGGAACACCGGGGAGCTGTTTTTT.

Only a few counts were recorded for this clone. V gene TRBV5-1 combines with J gene TRBJ2-1; tentatively, D is TRBD2 (6 bases). The CDR3 covers 15 residues. CDR1 is SGHRS and CDR2 is YFSETQ in the germline V gene. Trimming stripped 7 bases from V and 6 bases from J, with 20 bases between. CDR3 nucleotides: TGCGCCAGCGACGAGGGAAAGACTAGTGCCAATGAGCAGTTCTTC. Residues: CASDEGKTSANEQFF.

The V and J genes are TRBV6-6 and TRBJ1-5; D ambiguous. V was shortened by 2 bases and J by 4 bases, with 12 bases between the two germline ends. Looked up from germline, CDR1 is MNHNY and CDR2 is SVGAGI (reference sequence). The CDR3 runs to 15 residues. The CDR3 region is CASSYDTPGNQPQHF. The CDR3 DNA is TGTGCCAGCAGTTACGACACTCCAGGAAATCAGCCCCAGCATTTT.

In this sample, this clone turned up once. The chain has TRBV5-1 and TRBJ2-7, with TRBD1 matching over 12 bases. Germline V gene sequence: CDR1 SGHRS, CDR2 YFSETQ. The V and J ends lost 0 bases and 5 bases, in that order; junction bases with no gene match: 6. The CDR3 is 16 residues long. The DNA of the CDR3 is TGCGCCAGCAGCTTGGGCTGGGACAGGGGGCGGAACGAGCAGTACTTC. Amino acids: CASSLGWDRGRNEQYF.

This clone was seen a few times. The chain links TRBV10-3 to TRBJ2-7; 7 nucleotides align to TRBD1. The germline CDR1 and CDR2 sequences are ENHRY and SYGVKD. CDR3 length: 16 amino acids. V shed 10 bases, J shed 0 bases, and the junction held 15 bases outside the gene matches. DNA for the CDR3: TGTGCCAGCAGGTCAACCGGGACAGAGATCTCCTACGAGCAGTACTTC. It codes for CASRSTGTEISYEQYF.

This chain connects TRBV5-1 to TRBJ2-4; 10 positions match TRBD1. The CDR3 is 14 residues long. Germline CDR1 reads SGHRS; CDR2 reads YFSETQ. V gave up 5 bases and J gave up 7 bases; unmatched junction bases: 6. CDR3 sequence: CASSRTGGENIQYF. The CDR3 coding sequence is TGCGCCAGCAGTAGGACAGGGGGAGAGAACATTCAGTACTTC.

The table lists this clone with a count of one. This sequence joins TRBV15 and TRBJ2-1; 8 nucleotides match TRBD2. Germline CDR1 is LNHNV and CDR2 is YYDKDF (reference sequence). V lost 4 bases and J lost 4; bases outside the gene matches: 3. This CDR3 has 14 amino acids. Written as DNA, the CDR3 is TGTGCCACCAGCAACAGCGGGGGATACAATGAGCAGTTCTTC. Translating it yields CATSNSGGYNEQFF.

This sequence joins TRBV29-1 and TRBJ2-7; possible D gene TRBD1, 6 bases. The germline CDR1 and CDR2 sequences are SQVTM and ANQGSEA. V shed 6 bases and J shed 2 bases, with 11 bases lying between them. The CDR3 spans 12 residues. The CDR3 reads CSVSGQTYEQYF. The CDR3 bases are TGCAGCGTCTCTGGACAGACCTACGAGCAGTACTTC.

The chain's CDR3 is CASSVGASGTYNEQFF. The CDR3 region has the DNA TGTGCCAGCAGCGTAGGGGCCAGCGGGACCTACAATGAGCAGTTCTTC. The chain joins TRBV9 to TRBJ2-1; 7 positions match TRBD2. Trimming cost V 0 bases and J 2 bases; bases outside gene matches: 5. The CDR3 has 16 residues. CDR1 SGDLS and CDR2 YYNGEE come from the germline V gene.

The V call is TRBV4-1, the J call TRBJ1-1, with D maybe TRBD1 (5 bases). This CDR3 has 16 residues. Germline V gene data show CDR1 as MGHRA and CDR2 as YSYEKL. V was cut by 0 bases and J by 2 bases, with 13 bases left in between. The CDR3: CASSQDWERGNTEAFF. Written as DNA, the CDR3 is TGCGCCAGCAGCCAAGATTGGGAAAGGGGAAACACTGAAGCTTTCTTT.

The chain recombines TRBV27 with TRBJ2-3; a weak D match, TRBD1 (5 bases). Trimming took 8 bases from V and 0 from J, leaving 12 bases between them. CDR3 length: 14 amino acids. CDR1 is MNHEY, CDR2 SMNVEV, per germline (reference sequence). CDR3 nucleotides: TGTGCCAGCCAGTTCTCAGGGAGCACAGATACGCAGTATTTT. It codes for CASQFSGSTDTQYF.

This clone was seen more than once but under ten times. Mismatch with germline at one junction end may stem from a read error. J is TRBJ2-7 and V is TRBV4-1, with 8 bases aligning to TRBD1. Per the germline V gene, CDR1 is MGHRA and CDR2 is YSYEKL. The CDR3 runs to 16 residues. CDR3 residues: CASSQSTGEYSYEQYF. In nucleotides, the CDR3 is TGTGCCAGCAGCCAGTCGACAGGGGAATACTCCTACGAGCAGTACTTC.